This T cell receptor beta chain was identified in a study of OX40 agonist ivuxolimab in advanced cancers. For context, the study as a whole: The costimulatory receptor OX40 (CD134) was targeted by ivuxolimab, a fully human IgG2 agonistic monoclonal antibody. In the dose-escalation cohort, 70% to 85% of patients were male, and the mean age was approximately 60 years with a range of roughly 20 to 79. Prior anti-PD-1, anti-PD-L1 or anti-CTLA-4 therapy was permitted, and checkpoint inhibitors had been received by about 36% of dose-escalation patients. Of the 50 to 55 dose-escalation patients, hepatocellular carcinoma was present in around 20, melanoma in approximately 15, renal cell carcinoma in 9 and head and neck cancer in 9. Partial responses were achieved by three dose-escalation patients, of whom one had hepatocellular carcinoma and two had cutaneous melanoma. The paper reports the monotherapy dose-escalation portion (N of about 50 patients) of the phase I ivuxolimab trial. Intravenous ivuxolimab was administered to patients every 2 weeks at six dose levels: 0.01, 0.1, 0.3, 1.5, 3 and 10 mg/kg. The point of sequencing TCRbeta in the periphery was to test whether ivuxolimab changed TCR sequence diversity and drove clonal T-cell expansion. What the study reported, not specific to this receptor: After ivuxolimab, more expanded clones were found on average in CD8+ T cells than in CD4+ T cells. In partial responders in the 0.1-3.0 mg/kg groups, normalized peripheral clonal expansion was found to be among the lowest, especially among CD8+ T cells. At doses of 0.1 to 3.0 mg/kg, clonal expansion of both CD4+ and CD8+ T cells in blood was seen between baseline and week 6. Low levels of normalized T-cell clonal expansion were also seen in some patients who did not respond. Antigen specificity was not determined for the clonally expanded peripheral T cells.

Genomic DNA was isolated from the sorted cells so that the TCRbeta CDR3 region could be sequenced. TCRbeta CDR3 regions were sequenced using the immunoSEQ Assay. TCRdb limited this immuneACCESS table to in-frame rearrangements with V and J called. A share of clones is missing; checked studies link under half to unresolved V genes, and the rest is unexplained. In this sample the table shows 70,000 to 100,000 clones, 70% to 90% of which occur a single time. Over 7% of the sample goes to the ten largest clones. Patients with autoimmune disease history or receiving systemic immunosuppression were excluded from the trial. Peripheral blood for TCR sequencing was collected from all dose cohorts at baseline, on cycle 4 day 1, and on cycle 7 day 1. The samples were drawn from a first-in-human, open-label, multicenter phase I dose-escalation trial of ivuxolimab. The trial enrolled adults with locally advanced or metastatic head and neck squamous cell, hepatocellular, melanoma or renal cell carcinoma. Before TCR sequencing, CD4+ and CD8+ T cells were separately sorted from peripheral blood.

On this clone: What antigen it recognizes has not been identified. There are no base qualities to consult, and no much larger clone falls within one base.

The material sequenced was CD4+ or CD8+ T cells sorted from blood, taken in a trial of the OX40 agonist ivuxolimab. This TCR came from an adult with an advanced solid tumor such as melanoma, head and neck, liver or kidney cancer.

The DNA sequence is TGTGCCAGCAGTGTCCCCGGGACAGCCTCCCTAGATACGCAGTATTTT. This codes for CASSVPGTASLDTQYF. The rearranged chain carries TRBV28 and TRBJ2-3, with 7 junctional bases fitting TRBD1. For this chain, trimming is 5 bases at the V end and 5 bases at the J end, and the number of junction bases without a gene match is 13. CDR1 MDHEN and CDR2 SYDVKM were looked up in the germline V gene. The CDR3 spans 16 residues, from the cysteine through the phenylalanine. CDR3 DNA only is kept here, 48 bases in frame from base 1.